A selection of T cell receptor beta chains follows, all from one sample in a study of lymphopenia after photon versus proton radiotherapy. Assay used: immunoSEQ multiplex PCR; TCRdb lists only in-frame clones, some missing. The sample has some 20,000 clones; roughly nine tenths are singletons. Here the sequenced sample was peripheral blood, taken from a patient treated with proton-based radiotherapy. The receptor source for this set is a man between 70 and 80 years old with pancreatic cancer. Each CDR3 is given with its conserved first and last residue. A D gene is named only where the DNA matches it firmly. Size values are once, few and many counts, or a class for expanded clones, and some rows have none.

J gene: TRBJ2-7
V gene: TRBV2
clone size: NA
D gene: NA
CDR3 DNA: TGTGCCAGCAGTAGACTAGCCTACGAGCAGTACTTC
CDR3 protein: CASSRLAYEQYF

J gene: TRBJ1-2
V gene: TRBV19
clone size: once
D gene: NA
CDR3 DNA: TGTGCCAGTAGTATAGGGAAACGTAATAACTATGGCTACACCTTC
CDR3 protein: CASSIGKRNNYGYTF

J gene: TRBJ2-7
V gene: TRBV18
clone size: NA
D gene: NA
CDR3 DNA: TGTGCCAGCTCACCAGATGACAACTACGAGCAGTACTTC
CDR3 protein: CASSPDDNYEQYF

J gene: TRBJ2-1
V gene: TRBV11-2
clone size: NA
D gene: NA
CDR3 DNA: TGTGCCAGCAGCTTAAGGGTTTCCTACAATGAGCAGTTCTTC
CDR3 protein: CASSLRVSYNEQFF

J gene: TRBJ2-4
V gene: TRBV11-2
clone size: NA
D gene: NA
CDR3 DNA: TGTGCCAGCAGCTTAGAAAGGAAAAACATTCAGTACTTC
CDR3 protein: CASSLERKNIQYF

J gene: TRBJ1-1
V gene: TRBV2
clone size: NA
D gene: TRBD1
CDR3 DNA: TGTGCCAGCAGTTGGACAGGGAGATTGAACACTGAAGCTTTCTTT
CDR3 protein: CASSWTGRLNTEAFF

J gene: TRBJ1-6
V gene: TRBV6-4
clone size: NA
D gene: NA
CDR3 DNA: TGTGCCAGCAGTATGGGGGATCGACGTTCACCCCTCCACTTT
CDR3 protein: CASSMGDRRSPLHF

J gene: TRBJ1-1
V gene: TRBV28
clone size: NA
D gene: TRBD1
CDR3 DNA: TGTGCCAGCAGTCCGGGACAGATGAACACTGAAGCTTTCTTT
CDR3 protein: CASSPGQMNTEAFF

J gene: TRBJ2-6
V gene: TRBV19
clone size: NA
D gene: NA
CDR3 DNA: TGTGCCAGTACCGCCTTTGAGGGGATCTCTGGGGCCAACGTCCTGACTTTC
CDR3 protein: CASTAFEGISGANVLTF

J gene: TRBJ1-1
V gene: TRBV7-9
clone size: NA
D gene: TRBD1
CDR3 DNA: TGTGCCAGCAGCTTAGAGGCAGGGGGTACTGAAGCTTTCTTT
CDR3 protein: CASSLEAGGTEAFF

J gene: TRBJ2-1
V gene: TRBV9
clone size: once
D gene: NA
CDR3 DNA: TGTGCCAGCACCCCATTTGATGGGACAAACAATGAGCAGTTCTTC
CDR3 protein: CASTPFDGTNNEQFF

J gene: TRBJ2-1
V gene: TRBV7-8
clone size: NA
D gene: NA
CDR3 DNA: TGTGCCAGCAGCTTAGGTATGCGCTACAATGAGCAGTTCTTC
CDR3 protein: CASSLGMRYNEQFF

J gene: TRBJ2-1
V gene: TRBV14
clone size: NA
D gene: NA
CDR3 DNA: TGTGCCAGCAGCCAATTCGGGATGGTACAGAGCTCCTACAATGAGCAGTTCTTC
CDR3 protein: CASSQFGMVQSSYNEQFF

J gene: TRBJ2-1
V gene: TRBV19
clone size: NA
D gene: NA
CDR3 DNA: TGTGCCAGTAGTATAATGGGCCAGGGGTACAATGAGCAGTTCTTC
CDR3 protein: CASSIMGQGYNEQFF

J gene: TRBJ2-6
V gene: TRBV11-2
clone size: NA
D gene: TRBD1
CDR3 DNA: TGTGCCAGCAGCTTAGATATCCCAGGGGGCTCTGGGGCCAACGTCCTGACTTTC
CDR3 protein: CASSLDIPGGSGANVLTF

J gene: TRBJ1-2
V gene: TRBV4-1
clone size: few
D gene: NA
CDR3 DNA: TGCGCCAGCAGCCAAGGAGGAGGAGGCTACACCTTC
CDR3 protein: CASSQGGGGYTF

J gene: TRBJ2-1
V gene: TRBV18
clone size: NA
D gene: NA
CDR3 DNA: TGTGCCAGCTCACCGACGGGAGTCGGCTACAATGAGCAGTTCTTC
CDR3 protein: CASSPTGVGYNEQFF

J gene: TRBJ1-2
V gene: TRBV11-2
clone size: once
D gene: TRBD1
CDR3 DNA: TGTGCCAGCAGCCAGACAGGGTTCGGACTCGGCTACACCTTC
CDR3 protein: CASSQTGFGLGYTF

J gene: TRBJ1-2
V gene: TRBV2
clone size: few
D gene: NA
CDR3 DNA: TGTGCCAGCAGTGCAGGGAACTATGGCTACACCTTC
CDR3 protein: CASSAGNYGYTF

J gene: TRBJ1-2
V gene: TRBV4-1
clone size: NA
D gene: NA
CDR3 DNA: TGCGCCAGCAGCCAAGTCGAAGGGATTAACTATGGCTACACCTTC
CDR3 protein: CASSQVEGINYGYTF

J gene: TRBJ2-2
V gene: TRBV19
clone size: once
D gene: NA
CDR3 DNA: TGTGCCAGTAGTATTAGTTCTGGCGGGGAGCTGTTTTTT
CDR3 protein: CASSISSGGELFF

J gene: TRBJ2-5
V gene: TRBV10-2
clone size: NA
D gene: TRBD1
CDR3 DNA: TGCGCCAGCAGCGGACAGGGCCTGGAGACCCAGTACTTC
CDR3 protein: CASSGQGLETQYF

J gene: TRBJ2-1
V gene: TRBV18
clone size: NA
D gene: TRBD2
CDR3 DNA: TGTGCCAGCTCACCAACGGCTAGCGGGAGGCCGGGGAATGAGCAGTTCTTC
CDR3 protein: CASSPTASGRPGNEQFF

J gene: TRBJ2-7
V gene: TRBV6-6
clone size: NA
D gene: NA
CDR3 DNA: TGTGCCAGCAGTTACTCTTTGCGGTACGAGCAGTACTTC
CDR3 protein: CASSYSLRYEQYF

J gene: TRBJ2-7
V gene: TRBV4-1
clone size: few
D gene: NA
CDR3 DNA: TGCGCCAGCAGCCAAGAAGACCTGGGGTCCGAGCAGTACTTC
CDR3 protein: CASSQEDLGSEQYF

J gene: TRBJ2-1
V gene: TRBV13
clone size: NA
D gene: NA
CDR3 DNA: TGTGCCAGCAGCAAAACCGGGACCCTGGGGCCTAATGAGCAGTTCTTC
CDR3 protein: CASSKTGTLGPNEQFF

J gene: TRBJ2-5
V gene: TRBV5-1
clone size: once
D gene: TRBD1
CDR3 DNA: TGCGCCAGCAGCTTACAGGGGACACAAGAGACCCAGTACTTC
CDR3 protein: CASSLQGTQETQYF

J gene: TRBJ1-2
V gene: TRBV11-2
clone size: NA
D gene: TRBD1
CDR3 DNA: TGTGCCAGCAGCTTGGGGACAGGGGATGGCTACACCTTC
CDR3 protein: CASSLGTGDGYTF

J gene: TRBJ2-7
V gene: TRBV7-6
clone size: once
D gene: NA
CDR3 DNA: TGTGCCAGCAGTAGGGGGGGGCCAGGGGCCTACGAGCAGTACTTC
CDR3 protein: CASSRGGPGAYEQYF

J gene: TRBJ1-1
V gene: TRBV19
clone size: NA
D gene: TRBD1
CDR3 DNA: TGTGCCAGTAGTATGGGACAGGGGAACACTGAAGCTTTCTTT
CDR3 protein: CASSMGQGNTEAFF

J gene: TRBJ2-7
V gene: TRBV21-1
clone size: NA
D gene: NA
CDR3 DNA: TGTGCCAGCAGCAGAGCCGAACCGGGACAGTCCTACGAGCAGTACTTC
CDR3 protein: CASSRAEPGQSYEQYF

J gene: TRBJ1-2
V gene: TRBV10-3
clone size: NA
D gene: NA
CDR3 DNA: TGTGCCATCAGTGGTCAGGGGTTCAACTATGGCTACACCTTC
CDR3 protein: CAISGQGFNYGYTF

J gene: TRBJ2-5
V gene: TRBV5-1
clone size: NA
D gene: TRBD1
CDR3 DNA: TGCGCCAGCAGTTATTATACAGGGGAAGAGACCCAGTACTTC
CDR3 protein: CASSYYTGEETQYF

J gene: TRBJ2-7
V gene: TRBV10-3
clone size: NA
D gene: NA
CDR3 DNA: TGTGCCATCAGTTGGGACGGCACGCAGTACTTC
CDR3 protein: CAISWDGTQYF

J gene: TRBJ1-6
V gene: TRBV5-1
clone size: NA
D gene: NA
CDR3 DNA: TGCGCCAGCAGCTTGGGGTGGCAGCGCTCCTATAATTCACCCCTCCACTTT
CDR3 protein: CASSLGWQRSYNSPLHF

J gene: TRBJ2-5
V gene: TRBV6-5
clone size: NA
D gene: TRBD2
CDR3 DNA: TGTGCCAGCAGACGACCGGGGGGGTCAGAGACCCAGTACTTC
CDR3 protein: CASRRPGGSETQYF

J gene: TRBJ2-1
V gene: TRBV30
clone size: NA
D gene: TRBD2
CDR3 DNA: TGTGCCTGGACCGATCTAGCGGGGGGGGCGGATGAGCAGTTCTTC
CDR3 protein: CAWTDLAGGADEQFF

J gene: TRBJ1-6
V gene: TRBV6-1
clone size: few
D gene: NA
CDR3 DNA: TGTGCCAGCAGTGAAGCGCGCAATTCACCCCTCCACTTT
CDR3 protein: CASSEARNSPLHF

J gene: TRBJ1-1
V gene: TRBV14
clone size: NA
D gene: TRBD1
CDR3 DNA: TGTGCCAGCAGCCAATCTCTGACAGGGATGCGAGCTTTCTTT
CDR3 protein: CASSQSLTGMRAFF

J gene: TRBJ1-3
V gene: TRBV19
clone size: NA
D gene: NA
CDR3 DNA: TGTGCCAGTAGGGGGTCGGGAAACACCATATATTTT
CDR3 protein: CASRGSGNTIYF

J gene: TRBJ1-5
V gene: TRBV5-8
clone size: once
D gene: NA
CDR3 DNA: TGTGCCAGCAGCGACCTGGGGACACTTAGCAATCAGCCCCAGCATTTT
CDR3 protein: CASSDLGTLSNQPQHF

J gene: TRBJ2-3
V gene: TRBV7-9
clone size: NA
D gene: TRBD1
CDR3 DNA: TGTGCCAGCAGCTGGGCAGGGGGCGTTGATACGCAGTATTTT
CDR3 protein: CASSWAGGVDTQYF

J gene: TRBJ2-7
V gene: TRBV10-1
clone size: NA
D gene: NA
CDR3 DNA: TGCGCCAGCAGTGACTCATCAGGGGTCGACGACGAGCAGTACTTC
CDR3 protein: CASSDSSGVDDEQYF

J gene: TRBJ1-2
V gene: TRBV5-6
clone size: NA
D gene: TRBD1
CDR3 DNA: TGTGCCAGCAGCGGGACAGGGTACCACTATGGCTACACCTTC
CDR3 protein: CASSGTGYHYGYTF

J gene: TRBJ1-2
V gene: TRBV14
clone size: NA
D gene: NA
CDR3 DNA: TGTGCCAGCAGCGGGAACCTTAACTATGGCTACACCTTC
CDR3 protein: CASSGNLNYGYTF